Listed below are T cell receptor beta chains from one sample, sequenced in a study of T-cell reconstitution after alpha-beta-depleted transplantation in children. TCRdb re-called the PCR reads with MiXCR, one entry per CDR3 protein. This sample has some 830,000 distinct CDR3 sequences; less than 20% occur once, and the top ten carry approximately 5%. The sample was PBMCs, mostly from graft donor cells, taken 360 days after TCRalphabeta/CD19-depleted stem cell transplant. The receptor set was obtained from a male patient between 10 and 17 years old who had a stem cell transplant for acute lymphoblastic leukemia, so the T cells may come from the graft donor. The CDR3 runs from the conserved cysteine through the conserved F or W.

v_call: TRBV7-9; j_call: TRBJ2-5; cdr3_aa: CASSLVGNQETQYF
v_call: TRBV5-1; j_call: TRBJ2-2; cdr3_aa: CASSAGTGSTGELFF
v_call: TRBV24-1; j_call: TRBJ2-1; cdr3_aa: CASGQLDEQFF
v_call: TRBV4-1; j_call: TRBJ2-3; cdr3_aa: CASSQGTNTQYF
v_call: TRBV10-3; j_call: TRBJ1-1; cdr3_aa: CAIRLTVNTEAFF
v_call: TRBV9; j_call: TRBJ2-1; cdr3_aa: CASSDPSGTSPYNEQFF
v_call: TRBV5-1; j_call: TRBJ1-2; cdr3_aa: CASRRTGYRDYGYTF
v_call: TRBV5-1; j_call: TRBJ2-7; cdr3_aa: CASRPGTDGTPYEQYF
v_call: TRBV6-1; j_call: TRBJ2-1; cdr3_aa: CASSRTGVSGSLQFF
v_call: TRBV10-3; j_call: TRBJ2-5; cdr3_aa: CAIGGRGLVETQYF
v_call: TRBV7-9; j_call: TRBJ2-1; cdr3_aa: CASSKSGDSYNEQFF
v_call: TRBV6-5; j_call: TRBJ2-1; cdr3_aa: CASSYELRNEQFF
v_call: TRBV28; j_call: TRBJ2-2; cdr3_aa: CASSPHSPGELFF
v_call: TRBV5-8; j_call: TRBJ2-2; cdr3_aa: CASRIRDSRDTGELFF
v_call: TRBV29-1; j_call: TRBJ2-3; cdr3_aa: CSVTSVTTDTQYF
v_call: TRBV12-3/TRBV12-4; j_call: TRBJ1-1; cdr3_aa: CASSFAGTGVTEAFF
v_call: TRBV5-1; j_call: TRBJ2-3; cdr3_aa: CASSFLAGTTDTQYF
v_call: TRBV7-6; j_call: TRBJ2-1; cdr3_aa: CASSLVAIAGGLNEQFF